This T cell receptor (beta chain) stems from a study of identical twins. Study-wide results and limits: Invariant populations such as MAIT and iNKT cells could partly muddle zero-insertion analyses.

This CDR3 comprises 15 residues. The J segment lost 0 bases and the V segment lost 0 bases, leaving 5 bases of the junction unmatched. Per germline, CDR1 DFQATT and CDR2 SNEGSKA (reference sequence). TCRdb itself ran the 5' RACE reads through MiXCR, one entry per CDR3 protein. In the table there are 690,000 or so distinct CDR3 sequences, under 9% of which are singletons. This clonotype turned up a few times. The antigen remains unidentified. Another study also made use of these data, one on yellow fever vaccine responses in identical twins.

The sequenced sample consisted of PBMCs. This chain uses TRBV20-1 with TRBJ2-7; 7 positions match TRBD2. The TCR was taken from a woman younger than 35 in good health. The CDR3 region is CSARDQASGSYEQYF. In DNA, the CDR3 is TGCAGTGCTAGAGATCAGGCTAGCGGCTCCTACGAGCAGTACTTC.